This is a list of T cell receptor beta chains from one sample in a study of T cell responses to AZD1222 COVID-19 vaccine. The assay was immunoSEQ multiplex PCR, and TCRdb's table has in-frame clones only and misses some. The sample holds some 120,000 clones, approximately 92% seen once. The specimen comprised peripheral blood, sampled on day 0 of AZD1222 vaccination. The receptors stem from an adult in good health. Both conserved end residues are part of each CDR3. The D gene is left open where the match is weak. Not every row has a clone size; where given, it reads once, few, many or a size class.

J	V	size	D	DNA	CDR3
TRBJ1-1	TRBV19	-	TRBD1	TGTGCCAGTACCCCGGACAGGCATAACACTGAAGCTTTCTTT	CASTPDRHNTEAFF
TRBJ1-5	TRBV11-2	-	TRBD1	TGTGCCAGCAGCTTACAAACAGGGGCAGGGCAGCCCCAGCATTTT	CASSLQTGAGQPQHF
TRBJ1-6	TRBV2	few	-	TGTGCCAGCAGTGTCGGCGGCTTTTATTCACCCCTCCACTTT	CASSVGGFYSPLHF
TRBJ1-1	TRBV18	-	-	TGTGCCAGCTCACCACGGGGGAACACTGAAGCTTTCTTT	CASSPRGNTEAFF
TRBJ2-7	TRBV28	-	TRBD2	TGTGCCAGCAGTTCGGGAGGGACTAGCGGGATTTACGGGCAGTACTTC	CASSSGGTSGIYGQYF
TRBJ2-7	TRBV2	-	-	TGTGCCAGCAGTGACCTGGGTCTGCGCGAGCAGTACTTC	CASSDLGLREQYF
TRBJ2-1	TRBV9	-	-	TGTGCCAGCAGCGCCGGGACCGGAGGTTACTCCTACAATGAGCAGTTCTTC	CASSAGTGGYSYNEQFF
TRBJ1-1	TRBV4-2	-	-	TGTGCCAGCAGCCAAGTGGCAGGGGTCACTGAAGCTTTCTTT	CASSQVAGVTEAFF
TRBJ1-2	TRBV6-6	-	-	TGTGCCAGCGATGCACACGGCAACTATGGCTACACCTTC	CASDAHGNYGYTF
TRBJ2-7	TRBV18	-	-	TGTGCCAGCTCACCAGGGGTAGGGTCCTACGAGCAGTACTTC	CASSPGVGSYEQYF
TRBJ2-1	TRBV5-7	-	-	TGTGCCAGCAGCTTTGTAGGGGATGAGCAGTTCTTC	CASSFVGDEQFF
TRBJ1-2	TRBV6-5	once	TRBD1	TGTGCCAGCAGTCGGGACAGGCCGAACTATGGCTACACCTTC	CASSRDRPNYGYTF
TRBJ1-1	TRBV15	-	-	TGTGCCACCAGCAGAGTTGGAGGGAATGAAGCTTTCTTT	CATSRVGGNEAFF
TRBJ1-5	TRBV10-3	-	-	TGTGCCATCAGTGAGTCTCGTTCCTCAGTCAATCAGCCCCAGCATTTT	CAISESRSSVNQPQHF
TRBJ2-7	TRBV5-1	-	-	TGCGCCAGCAGCTTGGGGTCAATGGGCGAGCAGTACTTC	CASSLGSMGEQYF
TRBJ2-7	TRBV2	once	-	TGTGCCAGCAGCTTAGGACATGTCAGCACGTACGAGCAGTACTTC	CASSLGHVSTYEQYF
TRBJ2-3	TRBV10-1	-	-	TGCGCCAGCAGGGTCACAGATACGCAGTATTTT	CASRVTDTQYF
TRBJ2-1	TRBV7-9	-	TRBD2	TGTGCCAGCAGCTCCAGCGGGAGGGCCTCCTACAATGAGCAGTTCTTC	CASSSSGRASYNEQFF
TRBJ1-4	TRBV4-1	-	-	TGCGCCAGCAGCCAAGGAGACAGGCTCCGGGGTAAGGTGTTTTTT	CASSQGDRLRGKVFF
TRBJ1-2	TRBV28	-	TRBD1	TGTGCCAGCAGCTACGGACAGGGCTATGGCTACACCTTC	CASSYGQGYGYTF
TRBJ2-7	TRBV28	-	TRBD2	TGTGCCAGCAGAGGAAAGCGGGAGGGAAAGTACGAGCAGTACTTC	CASRGKREGKYEQYF
TRBJ2-5	TRBV28	-	TRBD1	TGTGCCAGCAGTTTACAGGGGGCTTATGAGACCCAGTACTTC	CASSLQGAYETQYF
TRBJ1-6	TRBV5-5	-	-	TGTGCCAGCAGCTTTCTCGGCACCTATAATTCACCCCTCCACTTT	CASSFLGTYNSPLHF
TRBJ2-3	TRBV27	-	TRBD1	TGTGCCAGCCACAGGGGAGGCACAGATACGCAGTATTTT	CASHRGGTDTQYF
TRBJ1-2	TRBV9	-	-	TGTGCCAGCAGCGTAGCTCCGGGCCCCCGTTCGGGCTACACCTTC	CASSVAPGPRSGYTF
TRBJ2-2	TRBV2	-	-	TGTGCCAGCAGTCTACCCGCAGGCAACGGGGAGCTGTTTTTT	CASSLPAGNGELFF
TRBJ2-3	TRBV7-2	-	TRBD1	TGTGCCAGCAGCTTAATCGGGTCAGGGGGCCTGTATTTT	CASSLIGSGGLYF
TRBJ2-1	TRBV5-4	-	TRBD2	TGTGCCAGCAGCGCGTCCAGCAGACTAGCGGGGGACAATGAGCAGTTCTTC	CASSASSRLAGDNEQFF
TRBJ1-4	TRBV30	-	-	TGTGCCTGGAGTGTAGGTGGGGCTGTTCGGGAAAAACTGTTTTTT	CAWSVGGAVREKLFF
TRBJ2-5	TRBV7-5	-	-	TGTGCCAGAAGCCGATCCCTCCCCGGGGATCGGGGAGAGACCCAGTACTTC	CARSRSLPGDRGETQYF
TRBJ2-7	TRBV7-9	-	TRBD1	TGTGCCAGCAGCCCGACAGGGAATGGAGGGCAGTACTTC	CASSPTGNGGQYF
TRBJ1-2	TRBV6-5	-	-	TGTGCCAGCTCTGGGGATGGCTACACCTTC	CASSGDGYTF
TRBJ2-3	TRBV29-1	-	-	TGCAGCGTTGAAAGGGACACCACAGATACGCAGTATTTT	CSVERDTTDTQYF
TRBJ1-5	TRBV6-5	-	-	TGTGCCTCGCGGACGGGGGCGAGGCAGCCCCAGCATTTT	CASRTGARQPQHF
TRBJ2-7	TRBV28	-	-	TGTGCCAGCAGGACTCCCGCCTCCTACGAGCAGTACTTC	CASRTPASYEQYF
TRBJ1-1	TRBV9	-	-	TGTGCCAGCAGCGTAACAGGGCTGAACACTGAAGCTTTCTTT	CASSVTGLNTEAFF
TRBJ2-7	TRBV6-5	-	-	TGTGCCAGCAGTTACTCGGTGGGGTACGAGCAGTACTTC	CASSYSVGYEQYF
TRBJ2-1	TRBV7-6	-	-	TGTGCCAGCAGCTTAGCGACCCCCAGGTTCGACAATGAGCAGTTCTTC	CASSLATPRFDNEQFF
TRBJ1-5	TRBV28	-	-	TGTGCCAGCAGCTTACAGTGGAATCAGCCCCAGCATTTT	CASSLQWNQPQHF
TRBJ2-2	TRBV15	-	-	TGTGCCACCAGCAGAAGTCAGGGAAACACCGGGGAGCTGTTTTTT	CATSRSQGNTGELFF
TRBJ2-5	TRBV5-6	-	TRBD2	TGTGCCAGCCGGACTAGCGGGAAAGAGACCCAGTACTTC	CASRTSGKETQYF
TRBJ1-1	TRBV19	-	-	TGTGCCAGTAGCGCCTCAACGGTCATTCCGGGGGGTTTCTTT	CASSASTVIPGGFF
TRBJ2-1	TRBV19	-	-	TGTGCCAGTAGTATAGGGGCCCGACTAGTCTCCTACAATGAGCAGTTCTTC	CASSIGARLVSYNEQFF
TRBJ1-4	TRBV28	-	-	TGTGCCAGCAGTTTAGTCTTTAATGAAAAACTGTTTTTT	CASSLVFNEKLFF
TRBJ2-7	TRBV19	-	-	TGTGCCAGTAGTATCATCTTATACTCCTACGAGCAGTACTTC	CASSIILYSYEQYF
TRBJ2-1	TRBV19	-	-	TGTGCCACTGGGGGACTCCGGCGTTTCGATGAGCAGTTCTTC	CATGGLRRFDEQFF
TRBJ2-1	TRBV11-2	-	TRBD2	TGTGCCAGCAGCTTATACGGGGGGGGCGCGGGAGAGCATGAGCAGTTCTTC	CASSLYGGGAGEHEQFF
TRBJ1-2	TRBV19	once	-	TGTGCCAGTAGTATCAGGAACAGGGGCTACACCTTC	CASSIRNRGYTF
TRBJ1-1	TRBV7-9	-	TRBD1	TGTGCCAGCAGCGCCCGGGACAGGGGTAACACTGAAGCTTTCTTT	CASSARDRGNTEAFF
TRBJ2-5	TRBV20-1	-	-	TGCAGTGCTACTGACAGGCGTTTGACCCAGTACTTC	CSATDRRLTQYF
TRBJ2-7	TRBV18	-	-	TGTGCCAGCTCACCACCGGGATGGGACCCCAGCTCCTACGAGCAGTACTTC	CASSPPGWDPSSYEQYF